One sample yielded the 14 T cell receptor beta chains listed below, sequenced in a study of T cell changes during pregnancy in multiple sclerosis. Profiled with immunoSEQ multiplex PCR; TCRdb holds only in-frame clones, not every one. This table holds tens of thousands of clones, more than 90% found once. The material was CD4+ T cells from peripheral blood mononuclear cells, obtained in the second trimester of pregnancy. The receptors come from a female donor in good health, enrolled as a control in a pregnancy study.

The CDR3 DNA reads as TGCGCCAGCAGCCGACAGGGACAGGGAAACACTGAAGCTTTCTTT. As protein: CASSRQGQGNTEAFF. The chain recombines TRBV4-1 with TRBJ1-1, with 9 bases identical to TRBD1. V was clipped by 4 bases and J by 2 bases; unmatched bases: 5. CDR1 MGHRA and CDR2 YSYEKL come from the germline V gene. The CDR3 spans 15 residues.

In this sample, this clone is medium-sized. The chain recombines TRBV30 with TRBJ1-1; D remains ambiguous. This CDR3 is 12 amino acids long. Germline V gene sequence: CDR1 GTSNPN, CDR2 SVGIG (reference sequence). V lost 2 bases and J 6 bases, leaving 10 bases between the germline ends. The CDR3 loop reads CAWSPGGPEAFF. DNA for the CDR3: TGTGCCTGGAGTCCGGGCGGGCCTGAAGCTTTCTTT.

The gene calls are TRBV11-3 and TRBJ2-6; TRBD1 might be the D (6 bases). Trimming removed 5 bases at V and 2 bases at J, with 10 bases between. The CDR3 spans 15 residues. Looked up from germline, CDR1 is SGHNT and CDR2 is YENEEA. Here the CDR3 reads CASSAGETGANVLTF. Written as DNA, the CDR3 is TGTGCCAGCAGCGCAGGGGAGACTGGGGCCAACGTCCTGACTTTC.

V gene TRBV5-4 combines with J gene TRBJ2-2, with D possibly matching TRBD1 (5 bases). Trimming removed 4 bases at V and 2 bases at J, with 15 bases between. This CDR3 has 16 residues. Germline assignment: CDR1 SGHNT and CDR2 YYREEE (reference sequence). This CDR3 is CASSRSRQFNTGELFF. The CDR3, as DNA: TGTGCCAGCAGCCGATCCCGACAGTTTAACACCGGGGAGCTGTTTTTT. The variable domain in full, with the rest retrieved from reference TRBV5-4 and TRBJ2-2, is ETGVTQSPTHLIKTRGQQVTLRCSSQSGHNTVSWYQQALGQGPQFIFQYYREEENGRGNFPPRFSGLQFPNYSSELNVNALELDDSALYLCASSRSRQFNTGELFFGEGSRLTVL.

The genes are TRBV18 and TRBJ2-7, with D uncertain. The CDR3 has 16 residues. Germline CDR1 and CDR2: KGHSH and LQKENI. The V end lost 3 bases, the J end lost 2 bases, and 17 bases lay between the germline ends. The CDR3 sequence: CASSPFLSGSTYEQYF. The CDR3 nucleotides are TGTGCCAGCTCACCTTTTTTGTCGGGTAGTACCTACGAGCAGTACTTC.

The chain uses TRBV5-6 and TRBJ1-3; D possibly corresponds to TRBD1 (6 bases). The V end was cut by 1 base, the J end by 4 bases, with 15 bases between. Germline CDR1 is SGHDT and CDR2 is YYEEEE. This CDR3 spans 16 amino acids. In DNA form, the CDR3 reads TGTGCCAGCAGCTTGAACTGGGGGCGCGCAGGAAACACCATATATTTT. Translated: CASSLNWGRAGNTIYF.

V usage is TRBV7-2 and J usage is TRBJ2-1; 12 nucleotides align to TRBD2. This CDR3 has 19 residues. V shed 5 bases, J shed 4 bases, and the junction held 15 bases outside the gene matches. CDR1 is SGHTA and CDR2 is FQGNSA in the germline V gene. CDR3 sequence reads: CASSPRPPTSGGLYNEQFF. CDR3 bases: TGTGCCAGCAGCCCGAGACCCCCGACTAGCGGGGGCCTATACAATGAGCAGTTCTTC.

The V call is TRBV27, the J call TRBJ2-5; D is perhaps TRBD1 (5 bases). Trimming stripped 5 bases from V and 4 bases from J, with 14 bases between. The germline V gene encodes CDR1 MNHEY and CDR2 SMNVEV (reference sequence). The CDR3 totals 14 residues. CDR3 in DNA: TGTGCCAGCAGTAGCAAGGGGTCGCGAGAGACCCAGTACTTC. This gives the protein CASSSKGSRETQYF.

The gene calls are TRBV27 and TRBJ2-1; D might be TRBD2 (5 bases). This CDR3 has 13 amino acids. Germline loops: CDR1 MNHEY, CDR2 SMNVEV (reference sequence). V was trimmed by 7 bases and J by 6 bases, leaving 13 bases between them. The CDR3 loop reads CASTDPGINEQFF. CDR3 DNA: TGTGCCAGCACTGACCCGGGAATCAATGAGCAGTTCTTC.

This sequence joins TRBV4-3 and TRBJ1-4, with D unresolved. The CDR3 runs 18 residues. In germline, CDR1 is LGHNA, CDR2 YSLEER. Trimming left V 4 bases short and J 0 bases short, with 18 bases between. The CDR3 coding sequence is TGCGCCAGCAGCCGGACGCGGGGTAAGGCCGCAACTAATGAAAAACTGTTTTTT. Translation: CASSRTRGKAATNEKLFF.

The rearrangement joins TRBV27 to TRBJ1-2; TRBD1 aligns across 8 bases. CDR1 MNHEY and CDR2 SMNVEV come from the germline V gene (reference sequence). The CDR3 loop spans 18 amino acids. Trimming took 6 bases from V and 4 from J; bases not matched to a gene: 19. CDR3 amino acids: CASSKGQGAPYSLYGYTF. The CDR3 bases are TGTGCCAGCAGCAAAGGTCAGGGGGCGCCTTATTCCCTCTATGGCTACACCTTC.

The CDR3 loop is CASSFSRGTYGYTF. CDR3 bases: TGTGCCAGCAGCTTCTCCCGGGGTACTTATGGCTACACCTTC. The chain recombines TRBV11-2 with TRBJ1-2, with D hard to call. CDR1 and CDR2 (germline): SGHAT, FQNNGV. V was cut by 3 bases and J by 5 bases, with 13 bases left in between. There are 14 residues in the CDR3.

The chain uses TRBV10-3 and TRBJ1-1; D not certain. V lost 8 bases to trimming and J lost 2 bases, with 9 bases between them. The CDR3 totals 12 residues. CDR1 is ENHRY and CDR2 is SYGVKD in the germline V gene. In nucleotides, the CDR3 is TGTGCCATCTCTCCAGGCAACACTGAAGCTTTCTTT. As protein: CAISPGNTEAFF.

This clone was detected once. The chain carries TRBV5-1 and TRBJ1-2, with a tentative D call TRBD1 (6 bases). V was clipped by 4 bases and J by 4 bases, with 14 bases between them. The CDR3 sequence is 14 residues long. Per the germline V gene, CDR1 is SGHRS and CDR2 is YFSETQ. CDR3 in amino acids: CASSVRDTPYGYTF. As DNA, the CDR3 is TGCGCCAGCAGCGTCCGGGACACCCCCTATGGCTACACCTTC. Drawing the rest from reference TRBV5-1 and TRBJ1-2, the complete variable domain is KAGVTQTPRYLIKTRGQQVTLSCSPISGHRSVSWYQQTPGQGLQFLFEYFSETQRNKGNFPGRFSGRQFSNSRSEMNVSTLELGDSALYLCASSVRDTPYGYTFGSGTRLTVV.